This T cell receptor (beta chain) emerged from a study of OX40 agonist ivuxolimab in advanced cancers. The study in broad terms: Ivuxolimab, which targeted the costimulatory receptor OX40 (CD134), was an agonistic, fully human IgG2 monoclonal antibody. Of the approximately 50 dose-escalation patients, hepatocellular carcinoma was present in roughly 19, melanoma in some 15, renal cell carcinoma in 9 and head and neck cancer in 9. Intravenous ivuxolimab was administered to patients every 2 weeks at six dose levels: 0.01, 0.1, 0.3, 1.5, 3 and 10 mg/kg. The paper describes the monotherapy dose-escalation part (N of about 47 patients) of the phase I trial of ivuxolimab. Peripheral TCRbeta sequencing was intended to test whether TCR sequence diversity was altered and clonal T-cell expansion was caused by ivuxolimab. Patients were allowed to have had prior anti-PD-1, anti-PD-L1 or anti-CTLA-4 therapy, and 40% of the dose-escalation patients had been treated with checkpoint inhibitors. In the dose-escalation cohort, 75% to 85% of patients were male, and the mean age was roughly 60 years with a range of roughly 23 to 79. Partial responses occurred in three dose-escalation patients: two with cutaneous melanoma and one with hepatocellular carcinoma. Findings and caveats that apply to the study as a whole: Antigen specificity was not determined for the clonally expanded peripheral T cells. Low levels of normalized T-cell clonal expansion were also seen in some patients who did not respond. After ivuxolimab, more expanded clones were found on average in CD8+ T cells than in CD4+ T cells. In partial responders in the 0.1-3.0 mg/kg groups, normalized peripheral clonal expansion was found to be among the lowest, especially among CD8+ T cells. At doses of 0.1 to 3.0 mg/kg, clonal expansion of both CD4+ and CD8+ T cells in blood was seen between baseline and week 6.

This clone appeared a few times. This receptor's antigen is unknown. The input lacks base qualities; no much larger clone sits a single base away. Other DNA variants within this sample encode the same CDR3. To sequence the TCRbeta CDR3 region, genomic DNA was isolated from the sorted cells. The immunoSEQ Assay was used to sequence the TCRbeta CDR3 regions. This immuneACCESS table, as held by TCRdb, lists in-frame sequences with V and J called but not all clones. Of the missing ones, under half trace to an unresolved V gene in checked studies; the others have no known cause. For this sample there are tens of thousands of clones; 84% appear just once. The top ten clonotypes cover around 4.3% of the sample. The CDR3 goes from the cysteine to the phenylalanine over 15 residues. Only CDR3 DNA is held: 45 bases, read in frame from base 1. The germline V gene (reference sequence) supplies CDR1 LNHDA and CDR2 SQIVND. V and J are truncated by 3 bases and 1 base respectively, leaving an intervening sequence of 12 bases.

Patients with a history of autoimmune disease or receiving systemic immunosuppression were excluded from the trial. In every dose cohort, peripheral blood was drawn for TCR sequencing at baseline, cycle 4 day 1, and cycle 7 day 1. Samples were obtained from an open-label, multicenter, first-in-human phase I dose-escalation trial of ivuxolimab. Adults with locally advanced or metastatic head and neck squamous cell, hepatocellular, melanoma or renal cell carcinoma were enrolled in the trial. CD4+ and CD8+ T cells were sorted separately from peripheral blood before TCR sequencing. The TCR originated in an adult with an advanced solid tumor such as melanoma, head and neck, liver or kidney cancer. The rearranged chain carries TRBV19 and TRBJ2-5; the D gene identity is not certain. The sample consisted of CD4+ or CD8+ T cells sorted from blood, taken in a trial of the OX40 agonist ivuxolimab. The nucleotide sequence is TGTGCCAGTAGTATTAGGGCCCAGCCCCAAGAGACCCAGTACTTC. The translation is CASSIRAQPQETQYF.